These 19 T cell receptor beta chains originate from one sample sequenced in a study of blood T cell repertoires in COVID-19. Data came from immunoSEQ multiplex PCR; TCRdb stores just in-frame clones and leaves some out. The sample lists 130,000 to 150,000 clones, around 80% occurring once. The sample consisted of peripheral blood. Receptors were obtained from a human donor with acute or convalescent COVID-19. The donor label of this sample is uncertain.

This clone was detected only once. V usage is TRBV10-2 and J usage is TRBJ1-1, with a possible D match to TRBD1 (6 bases). The CDR3 length is 13 residues. Germline CDR1 is WSHSY and CDR2 is SAAADI. V shed 4 bases and J shed 3 bases, with 9 bases lying between them. CDR3 amino acids: CASSAKGDTEAFF. In DNA form, the CDR3 reads TGCGCCAGCAGTGCTAAGGGGGACACTGAAGCTTTCTTT.

The chain is built from TRBV3-1 (or the pseudogene TRBV3-2) and TRBJ2-2; D might be TRBD2 (5 bases). CDR3 length: 15 amino acids. Germline V gene sequence: CDR1 LGHDT, CDR2 YNNKEL (reference sequence). Trimming shortened V by 3 bases and J by 4 bases, and 12 bases separated the two germline ends. DNA of the CDR3: TGTGCCAGCAGCCACAAGGTTGCGGGCACCGGGGAGCTGTTTTTT. Encoded protein: CASSHKVAGTGELFF.

The chain combines TRBV6-1 with TRBJ1-3, with 10 positions matching TRBD1. Trimming removed 2 bases from V and 5 bases from J; junction bases left unmatched: 9. The CDR3 contains 17 residues. Germline V CDR1 and CDR2: MNHNS, SASEGT. CDR3 region: CASSEHFKGQGRNTIYF. For the CDR3, the DNA is TGTGCCAGCAGTGAACATTTTAAGGGACAGGGGAGAAACACCATATATTTT.

The V gene is TRBV15, the J gene TRBJ2-3; 9 bases are shared with TRBD1. V dropped 3 bases and J dropped 4; count of bases not matched to a gene: 5. The V gene's germline CDR1 is LNHNV and CDR2 YYDKDF (reference sequence). CDR3 length equals 15 residues. The CDR3: CATSRGGQGADTQYF. CDR3 coding DNA: TGTGCCACCAGCAGGGGGGGACAGGGCGCAGATACGCAGTATTTT.

V is TRBV2 and J is TRBJ1-3; D remains unclear. Germline CDR1 and CDR2: SNHLY and FYNNEI. CDR3 length: 17 residues. V was clipped by 3 bases and J by 4 bases, with 19 bases between them. The CDR3 spells CASSDRGGRVGGNTIYF. DNA for the CDR3: TGTGCCAGCAGTGACCGGGGAGGGAGAGTTGGGGGAAACACCATATATTTT.

The chain recombines TRBV19 with TRBJ1-5; possible D gene TRBD1, 6 bases. Deletions cut 3 bases from V and 0 bases from J, with 12 bases between. Germline values: CDR1 LNHDA, CDR2 SQIVND (reference sequence). CDR3 length: 16 amino acids. The CDR3 DNA is TGTGCCAGTAGTATGGGGGCAGATAATAGCAATCAGCCCCAGCATTTT. Amino acids: CASSMGADNSNQPQHF.

This chain links TRBV19 with TRBJ1-5; 8 bases fit TRBD1. J was trimmed by 6 bases and V by 6 bases; bases with no gene match: 7. The CDR3 contains 14 residues. Germline V gene sequence: CDR1 LNHDA, CDR2 SQIVND (reference sequence). The CDR3 sequence is CASRPQGARQPQHF. CDR3 sequence (DNA): TGTGCCAGTAGGCCCCAGGGGGCGCGTCAGCCCCAGCATTTT.

The chain couples TRBV7-3 to TRBJ1-1; weak D call: TRBD1 (6 bases). Germline lookup yields CDR1 SGHTA and CDR2 FQGTGA. Deletions cut 7 bases from V and 1 base from J, with 13 bases between. The CDR3 covers 14 residues. CDR3 DNA: TGTGCCAGCAACGACGGGGGGCCGAACACTGAAGCTTTCTTT. It yields the protein CASNDGGPNTEAFF. The full variable domain, in which reference TRBV7-3 and TRBJ1-1 provide the parts outside the CDR3, is GAGVSQTPSNKVTEKGKYVELRCDPISGHTALYWYRQSLGQGPEFLIYFQGTGAADDSGLPNDRFFAVRPEGSVSTLKIQRTERGDSAVYLCASNDGGPNTEAFFGQGTRLTVV.

About this clone: Other DNA variants within this sample encode the same CDR3. The CDR3 region has the DNA TGTGCCTGGAACAGAGCCAATTCACCCCTCCACTTT. Encoded protein: CAWNRANSPLHF. This chain links TRBV30 with TRBJ1-6, with D unresolved. V was clipped by 4 bases and J by 7 bases, with 8 bases between them. Germline lookup yields CDR1 GTSNPN and CDR2 SVGIG (reference sequence). The CDR3 extends over 12 amino acids.

The chain employs TRBV25-1 and TRBJ2-7, with D possibly matching TRBD1 (5 bases). Germline assignment: CDR1 MGHDK and CDR2 SYGVNS. This CDR3 region has 12 residues. The V end lost 4 bases, the J end lost 3 bases, and 7 bases lay between the germline ends. The CDR3 protein is CASSATGYEQYF. CDR3 sequence (DNA): TGTGCCAGCAGTGCAACAGGCTACGAGCAGTACTTC.

The chain couples TRBV24-1 to TRBJ1-2; D remains unclear. Germline-derived CDR1 and CDR2 are KGHDR and SFDVKD. Between the trimmed V and J ends, which lost 4 bases and 8 bases, there was a span of 7 bases. The CDR3 runs to 11 residues. The CDR3 reads CATSDGLGYTF. CDR3 bases: TGTGCCACCAGTGACGGGTTAGGCTACACCTTC.

The sample holds a few counts of this clone. The J gene is TRBJ1-4, the V gene TRBV15; TRBD1 agrees at 8 bases. This CDR3 contains 15 residues. Per the germline V gene, CDR1 is LNHNV and CDR2 is YYDKDF (reference sequence). Germline trimming cut 0 bases from V and 6 bases from J; bases unmatched to any gene: 3. Written as DNA, the CDR3 is TGTGCCACCAGCAGAGAGACAGGGGTCTATGAAAAACTGTTTTTT. Translation gives CATSRETGVYEKLFF. The full variable domain, with the rest looked up from reference TRBV15 and TRBJ1-4, is DAMVIQNPRYQVTQFGKPVTLSCSQTLNHNVMYWYQQKSSQAPKLLFHYYDKDFNNEADTPDNFQSRRPNTSFCFLDIRSPGLGDTAMYLCATSRETGVYEKLFFGSGTQLSVL.

The V call is TRBV5-5, the J call TRBJ1-4; 7 bases map to TRBD1. The V and J ends lost 2 bases and 2 bases, in that order; junction bases with no gene match: 3. CDR3 size: 15 residues. Per the germline V gene, CDR1 is SGHKS and CDR2 is YYEKEE (reference sequence). CDR3 DNA: TGTGCCAGCAGCTTCAGGGGGGAGACTAATGAAAAACTGTTTTTT. Residues: CASSFRGETNEKLFF.

This chain links TRBV9 with TRBJ1-2, with 7 positions matching TRBD1. Per germline, CDR1 SGDLS and CDR2 YYNGEE. The CDR3 runs 14 residues. V gave up 3 bases and J gave up 8 bases; unmatched junction bases: 10. The chain's CDR3 is CASSEGQHLGGYTF. The CDR3 DNA sequence: TGTGCCAGCAGCGAGGGACAGCACTTAGGAGGCTACACCTTC.

J is TRBJ1-2 and V is TRBV6-5, with 7 bases aligning to TRBD1. V shed 8 bases and J 7 bases; nucleotides not matched to a gene: 13. Germline CDR1 and CDR2: MNHEY and SVGAGI. The CDR3 loop spans 14 amino acids. The chain's CDR3 is CASGGTEKETGYTF. The CDR3 DNA reads as TGTGCCAGCGGGGGGACAGAAAAAGAAACTGGCTACACCTTC.

CDR3 sequence (DNA): TGTGCCAGCAGACGAACAGGCGACCCTAACTATGGCTACACCTTC. Its translation: CASRRTGDPNYGYTF. The chain is built from TRBV6-5 and TRBJ1-2; D may be TRBD1 (5 bases). CDR1 and CDR2 from the germline V gene are MNHEY and SVGAGI. The CDR3 consists of 15 residues. Trimming stripped 6 bases from V and 0 bases from J, with 14 bases between.

The chain combines TRBV11-2 with TRBJ2-1, with D possibly matching TRBD2 (6 bases). Germline assignment: CDR1 SGHAT and CDR2 FQNNGV. V shed 2 bases and J shed 8 bases, with 16 bases lying between them. This CDR3 is built from 15 residues. The CDR3 protein is CASSLNSGRGDEQFF. The DNA of the CDR3 is TGTGCCAGCAGCTTAAATAGCGGTCGAGGCGATGAGCAGTTCTTC.

The V call is TRBV2, the J call TRBJ1-1; 7 nucleotides match TRBD1. Germline V lookup: CDR1 SNHLY, CDR2 FYNNEI. CDR3 length: 13 residues. V was pared by 8 bases and J by 4 bases, with 7 bases of the junction left unmatched. This CDR3 reads CASEIDRVTEAFF. The DNA of the CDR3 is TGTGCCAGCGAAATCGACAGGGTCACTGAAGCTTTCTTT.

CDR3 region: CASSVDERSTDTQYF. The CDR3 DNA reads as TGTGCCAGCAGCGTAGATGAGCGGAGCACAGATACGCAGTATTTT. This chain connects TRBV9 to TRBJ2-3, with D perhaps TRBD2 (5 bases). The CDR3 is 15 residues long. Germline-derived CDR1 and CDR2 are SGDLS and YYNGEE. Trimming took off 0 bases at V and 0 bases at J, with 8 bases between the two ends.